This T cell receptor beta chain emerged from a study of radiation and T cells in renal cell carcinoma (dated by TCRdb to about 2020). For the wider study: The samples were obtained from a clinical trial, where primary renal cell carcinomas were treated with 15 Gy stereotactic body radiation therapy and then removed by nephrectomy 4 weeks afterward. Across all 53 samples, 4,016,671 unique CDR3 nucleotide sequences, encoding 2,658,974 unique CDR3 amino acid sequences, were identified. A total of around 50 samples underwent TCR beta sequencing, made up of 25 or so tumors and about 27 peripheral blood samples. Points the paper makes about the study in general: No pretreatment tumor biopsies were available, so the baseline intratumoral presence of clonotypes could not be determined. In blood, the top tumor clonotypes increased from baseline to 2 weeks after radiation and then shrank by 4 weeks, which suggests a temporary expansion of tumor-resident clones. Dynamics of the blood repertoire were not tracked past 4 weeks after treatment. Because the trial had a single-armed design, the trial could not examine how radiation dose or scheduling affected the TCR repertoire.

According to the study, the label for this sample's time point signals: blood 2 weeks post-SBRT. The treatment or condition label here, explained by the study, means: 15 Gy SBRT to primary tumor, nephrectomy 4 weeks later. Serial peripheral blood from radiation-treated patients was sampled at baseline, 2 weeks and 4 weeks after SBRT to track tumor-enriched clonotypes. Every patient's renal cell carcinoma showed clear cell pathology. The QIAamp DNA Blood Mini Kit (Qiagen) was used to prepare genomic DNA for TCR sequencing. The analyses included only samples that passed all quality control checks. Concerning this clone itself: Its recognized antigen is unknown. No qualities accompany the bases; no much larger clone lies one base away.

TCR beta libraries were generated from genomic DNA with the immunoSEQ kit, following the manufacturer's recommendations. For library preparation, a first multiplex PCR was performed with proprietary primers, followed by a second PCR in which unique barcodes were added, and bead cleanups were performed after each round. Each sample batch included a kit-provided positive control reaction and a negative control reaction. The final libraries were assessed on an Agilent 4200 TapeStation D1000 ScreenTape, pooled by volume, and quantified by qPCR. An Illumina NextSeq500 fitted with a MidOutput 150-cycle cartridge performed the sequencing, running 156 Read1 cycles and 15 Index1 cycles with the kit's custom primers. The pooled library was loaded at roughly 1 pM, and approximately 20% PhiX control was spiked in. The study's own analysis went as follows. The vendor-processed data were analyzed in R, and a clonotype was defined as all T cells that share the same CDR3 nucleotide sequence. For clone abundance analyses, frequencies were normalized to the 10,000 most abundant clones in each sample. Public T cell clones, averaging fewer than five per sample, were removed before analysis. Tumor-enriched clonotypes and baseline blood-enriched clonotypes were defined as those with an abundance difference of at least 32-fold between compartments. A beta-binomial differential abundance model was used to identify clonotypes that were expanded or contracted between blood time points. Tumor-blood repertoire similarity was measured with the Baroni-Urbani and Buser coefficient, and group comparisons used two-tailed Wilcoxon tests in R. Sourced from immuneACCESS, this table was stored by TCRdb with only in-frame sequences that have V and J called. A share of the clones is absent; for the studies checked, an unresolved V gene accounts for under half, and the remainder has no known explanation. V and J calls and clone size follow that table, whereas D and trimming were derived from the DNA. Here the sample has around 60,000 clones; around 78% occur a single time. The leading ten clones occupy 6.8% of the sample.

V is reduced by 6 bases and J by 7 bases, leaving a spacing of 17 bases between them. The CDR3 sequence holds 14 residues, the cysteine and phenylalanine included. The sequence is cut down to CDR3 DNA, 42 bases in frame from base 1. The germline V gene provides CDR1 SGDLS and CDR2 YYNGEE. The V and J segments used are TRBV9 and TRBJ1-3; no D segment can be confidently identified. The receptor comes from a man in his 60s with renal cell carcinoma. Sequencing was performed on blood, taken from a patient whose treatment included radiotherapy and nephrectomy. Here the CDR3 is given as CASNHPGRANTIYF. The nucleotide sequence reads TGTGCCAGCAACCACCCTGGACGAGCCAACACCATATATTTT.